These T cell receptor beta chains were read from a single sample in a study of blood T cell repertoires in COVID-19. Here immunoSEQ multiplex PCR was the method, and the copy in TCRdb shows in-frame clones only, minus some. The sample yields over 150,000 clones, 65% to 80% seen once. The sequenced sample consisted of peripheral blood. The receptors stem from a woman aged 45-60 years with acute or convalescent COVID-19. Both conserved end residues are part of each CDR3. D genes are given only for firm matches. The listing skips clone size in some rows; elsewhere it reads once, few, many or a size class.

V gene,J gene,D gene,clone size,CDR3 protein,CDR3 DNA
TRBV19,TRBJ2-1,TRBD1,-,CASSMQGADNEQFF,TGTGCCAGTAGTATGCAGGGGGCAGACAATGAGCAGTTCTTC
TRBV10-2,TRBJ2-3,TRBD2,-,CASSKAGGTDTQYF,TGCGCCAGCTCAAAAGCGGGAGGGACAGATACGCAGTATTTT
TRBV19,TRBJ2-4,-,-,CASSVDGAGKIQYF,TGTGCCAGTAGTGTAGATGGGGCCGGAAAAATTCAGTACTTC
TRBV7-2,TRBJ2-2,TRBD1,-,CASSKGQGFTGELFF,TGTGCCAGCAGCAAGGGACAGGGATTCACCGGGGAGCTGTTTTTT
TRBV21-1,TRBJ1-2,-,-,CASSGLDPYGYTF,TGTGCCAGCAGCGGACTAGACCCCTATGGCTACACCTTC
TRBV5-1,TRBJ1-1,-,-,CASSLGTLNTEAFF,TGCGCCAGCAGCCTGGGGACACTGAACACTGAAGCTTTCTTT
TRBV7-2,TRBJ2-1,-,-,CASSLVGQRTYNEQFF,TGTGCCAGCAGCTTAGTTGGCCAGCGGACCTACAATGAGCAGTTCTTC
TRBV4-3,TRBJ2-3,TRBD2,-,CASSPGLAGAVTDTQYF,TGCGCCAGCAGCCCTGGACTAGCGGGGGCGGTCACAGATACGCAGTATTTT
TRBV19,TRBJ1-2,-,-,CASKEEGYGYTF,TGTGCCAGTAAGGAGGAGGGCTATGGCTACACCTTC
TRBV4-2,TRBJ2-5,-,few,CASSHRGGAEETQYF,TGTGCCAGCAGCCACCGCGGGGGCGCCGAAGAGACCCAGTACTTC
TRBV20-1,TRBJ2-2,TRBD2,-,CSASSGGVTTGELFF,TGCAGTGCTAGTAGCGGGGGGGTTACGACCGGGGAGCTGTTTTTT
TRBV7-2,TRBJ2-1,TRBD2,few,CASSLWAGGPSYNEQFF,TGTGCCAGCAGCTTATGGGCGGGGGGGCCGTCCTACAATGAGCAGTTCTTC
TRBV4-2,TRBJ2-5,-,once,CASSQASRREETQYF,TGTGCCAGCAGCCAAGCTTCGAGACGGGAAGAGACCCAGTACTTC
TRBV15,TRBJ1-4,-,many,CATSRQSNEKLFF,TGTGCCACCAGCAGACAGTCTAATGAAAAACTGTTTTTT
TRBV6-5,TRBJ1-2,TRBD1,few,CASRRGQEGGYTF,TGTGCCAGCAGGCGGGGACAGGAAGGCGGCTACACCTTC
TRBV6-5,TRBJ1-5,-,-,CASRATDYGNQPQHF,TGTGCCAGCAGAGCGACCGATTACGGCAATCAGCCCCAGCATTTT
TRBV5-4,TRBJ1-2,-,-,CASSLPQGYGYTF,TGTGCCAGCAGCCTACCACAGGGCTATGGCTACACCTTC
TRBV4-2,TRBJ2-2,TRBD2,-,CASSAQAGGRTGELFF,TGTGCCAGCAGCGCCCAAGCGGGAGGTCGAACCGGGGAGCTGTTTTTT
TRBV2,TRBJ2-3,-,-,CASSEGNRDTQYF,TGTGCCAGCAGTGAAGGAAACAGAGATACGCAGTATTTT
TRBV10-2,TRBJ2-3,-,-,CASSGGKGGTPSTDTQYF,TGCGCCAGCAGCGGGGGGAAAGGGGGAACCCCTAGCACAGATACGCAGTATTTT
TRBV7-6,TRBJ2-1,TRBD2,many,CASSRGGGGSNEQFF,TGTGCCAGCAGCCGCGGGGGCGGGGGGTCTAATGAGCAGTTCTTC
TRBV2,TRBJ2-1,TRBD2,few,CASSGLAGVGEQFF,TGTGCCAGCAGTGGACTAGCGGGGGTTGGGGAGCAGTTCTTC
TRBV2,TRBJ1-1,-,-,CAGRAGLNTEAFF,TGTGCCGGGAGGGCAGGCCTCAACACTGAAGCTTTCTTT
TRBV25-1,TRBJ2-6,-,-,CASSEWAGTGANVLTF,TGTGCCAGCAGTGAATGGGCAGGGACTGGGGCCAACGTCCTGACTTTC
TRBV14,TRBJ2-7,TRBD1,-,CASSQFGTGNYEQYF,TGTGCCAGCAGCCAATTTGGGACAGGGAACTACGAGCAGTACTTC
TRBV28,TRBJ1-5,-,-,CASSSPFRANQPQHF,TGTGCCAGCAGTTCCCCCTTCAGGGCAAATCAGCCCCAGCATTTT
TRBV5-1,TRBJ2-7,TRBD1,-,CASSPTAGTGSYEQYF,TGCGCCAGCAGTCCCACCGCCGGGACAGGGTCCTACGAGCAGTACTTC
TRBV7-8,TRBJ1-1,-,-,CASSLAGDSTEAFF,TGTGCCAGCAGCTTAGCAGGGGATTCCACTGAAGCTTTCTTT
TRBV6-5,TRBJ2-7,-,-,CACRIRARYEQYF,TGTGCCTGCCGAATCAGGGCCCGCTACGAGCAGTACTTC
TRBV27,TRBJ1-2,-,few,CASSLSQGKDYGYTF,TGTGCCAGCAGTTTATCGCAGGGGAAGGACTATGGCTACACCTTC
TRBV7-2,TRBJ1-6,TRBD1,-,CASSPDRGNSPLHF,TGTGCCAGCAGCCCTGACAGGGGGAATTCACCCCTCCACTTT
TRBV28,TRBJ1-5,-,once,CASRVETGRGINQPQHF,TGTGCCAGCAGGGTGGAAACAGGGAGGGGTATCAATCAGCCCCAGCATTTT
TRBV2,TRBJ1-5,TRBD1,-,CASSVGQGGSQPQHF,TGTGCCAGCAGCGTAGGACAGGGAGGGAGTCAGCCCCAGCATTTT
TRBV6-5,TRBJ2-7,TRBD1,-,CAADRLDEQYF,TGTGCCGCGGACAGGTTAGACGAGCAGTACTTC
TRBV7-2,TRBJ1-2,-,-,CASSLESGRAGYTF,TGTGCCAGCAGCTTAGAGTCGGGGAGGGCGGGCTACACCTTC
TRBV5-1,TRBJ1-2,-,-,CASSLASAANYGYTF,TGCGCCAGCAGCTTGGCGTCCGCAGCTAACTATGGCTACACCTTC
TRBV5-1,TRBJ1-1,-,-,CASSLAGGYTEAFF,TGCGCCAGCAGCTTGGCCGGCGGGTACACTGAAGCTTTCTTT
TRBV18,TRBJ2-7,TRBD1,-,CASSRVEGQVSFF,TGTGCCAGCTCACGGGTTGAGGGACAGGTCAGTTTCTTC
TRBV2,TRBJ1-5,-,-,CASRGRRDSNQPQHF,TGTGCCAGCCGGGGCAGGCGGGATAGCAATCAGCCCCAGCATTTT
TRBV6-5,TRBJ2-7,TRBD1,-,CASSWTGTGRYEQYF,TGTGCCAGCAGTTGGACGGGGACAGGGAGATACGAGCAGTACTTC
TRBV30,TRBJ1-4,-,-,CALEERNEKLFF,TGTGCCTTGGAGGAAAGGAATGAAAAACTGTTTTTT
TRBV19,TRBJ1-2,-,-,CATQGPQGTSYGYTF,TGTGCCACCCAAGGCCCGCAGGGGACTAGCTATGGCTACACCTTC
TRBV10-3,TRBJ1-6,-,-,CAISRTDYNSPLHF,TGTGCCATCAGTCGGACAGACTATAATTCACCCCTCCACTTT
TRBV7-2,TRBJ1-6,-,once,CASSSRVDNSPLHF,TGTGCCAGCAGCTCCCGGGTCGATAATTCACCCCTCCACTTT